These 17 T cell receptor beta chains share one sample of origin, sequenced in a study of shared clonotypes between healthy human individuals (TCRdb year 2020). Preparation of the library involved the immunoSEQ multiplex PCR assay. Held by TCRdb, this immuneACCESS table contains in-frame sequences only and omits some clones. Under half of the omission traces to an unresolved V gene where checked; the cause of the rest is unknown. The sample records approximately 2,200,000 clones, 93% of which are singletons. Over 1.5% of the sample is held by the ten biggest clonotypes. CD8 naive samples consisted of CD45RO-negative cells that were positively selected for CCR7, yielding a CD45RA+CCR7+ population without TemRA cells. The sequencing sample was made of naive CD8+ T cells from PBMCs. Sample cell subset or site, as interpreted from the label and publication: CD45RA+CCR7+. These receptors were collected from a man between 18 and 29 years old in good health. Some clones in this sample may be carry-over from other donors' samples.

The V gene is TRBV28, the J gene TRBJ2-5; TRBD2 matches at 13 bases. After removal of 4 bases from V and 5 bases from J, the junction contained 10 bases not matched to a gene. Germline CDR1 reads MDHEN; CDR2 reads SYDVKM. CDR3 length: 17 residues. The CDR3 is CASSSYTSGRALETQYF. The CDR3 DNA follows: TGTGCCAGCAGTTCGTATACTAGCGGGAGGGCCTTGGAGACCCAGTACTTC.

As concerns this clone: One junction end disagrees with the germline gene, perhaps due to a read error. This chain joins TRBV28 and TRBJ1-4, with D perhaps matching TRBD1 (5 bases). CDR3 size: 14 residues. Germline V gene lookup returns CDR1 MDHEN and CDR2 SYDVKM. The CDR3 coding sequence is TGTACCAGCAGTGGGGACCCGCGGGACGAAAAACTGTTTTTT. This codes for CTSSGDPRDEKLFF.

This sequence joins TRBV2 and TRBJ2-7; 12 nucleotides line up with TRBD1. Germline CDR1 and CDR2: SNHLY and FYNNEI. This CDR3 has 15 residues. The trim removed 4 bases at V and 5 bases at J, leaving 6 bases unmatched. This CDR3 is CASSAGTGGLNEQYF. For the CDR3, the DNA is TGTGCCAGCAGTGCTGGGACAGGGGGCCTCAACGAGCAGTACTTC.

The V gene is TRBV11-2, the J gene TRBJ2-2; D gene uncertain. The germline CDR1 and CDR2 sequences are SGHAT and FQNNGV. This CDR3 comprises 14 residues. V lost 7 bases, J lost 0 bases, and 9 bases lay in between. The CDR3 region has the DNA TGTGCCAGCAAGGGCGGTTCGAACACCGGGGAGCTGTTTTTT. The encoded protein is CASKGGSNTGELFF.

CDR3 sequence (DNA): TGCGCCAGCAGCTTACCTTCCCCGAACACTGAAGCTTTCTTT. Amino acid sequence: CASSLPSPNTEAFF. The J gene is TRBJ1-1, the V gene TRBV5-1; the D is unclear. This CDR3 comprises 14 residues. Per germline, CDR1 SGHRS and CDR2 YFSETQ. V dropped 2 bases and J dropped 1 base, with 9 bases sitting between them.

This clone was counted a single time. The rearrangement uses TRBV27 and TRBJ2-7; D unclear. The CDR3 contains 13 residues. The germline V gene has CDR1 MNHEY and CDR2 SMNVEV (reference sequence). Trimming took 5 bases from V and 3 from J, leaving 11 bases between them. DNA of the CDR3: TGTGCCAGCAGTCCACAGATGGTCTACGAGCAGTACTTC. Protein sequence: CASSPQMVYEQYF.

This rearrangement joins TRBV7-6 to TRBJ2-5, with TRBD2 matching over 11 bases. CDR3 length: 15 residues. CDR1 SGHVS and CDR2 FNYEAQ come from the germline V gene. J was trimmed by 5 bases and V by 5 bases; bases with no gene match: 7. Here the CDR3 reads CASSILAGVLETQYF. For the CDR3, the DNA is TGTGCCAGCAGCATACTAGCGGGAGTCCTGGAGACCCAGTACTTC. Filled out from reference TRBV7-6 and TRBJ2-5, the complete variable domain reads GAGVSQSPRYKVTKRGQDVALRCDPISGHVSLYWYRQALGQGPEFLTYFNYEAQQDKSGLPNDRFSAERPEGSISTLTIQRTEQRDSAMYRCASSILAGVLETQYFGPGTRLLVL.

In its sample, this clone was seen once. This rearrangement joins TRBV5-6 to TRBJ2-1; TRBD2 aligns across 7 bases. Germline V gene sequence: CDR1 SGHDT, CDR2 YYEEEE. V was pared by 6 bases and J by 8 bases, with 8 bases of the junction left unmatched. CDR3 length: 13 amino acids. Written as DNA, the CDR3 is TGTGCCAGCACCCTGCGGGAGAGGGATGAGCAGTTCTTC. Translated: CASTLRERDEQFF.

The chain employs TRBV6-5 and TRBJ2-1, with TRBD2 as a possible D gene (6 bases). This CDR3 has 11 residues. V lost 8 bases and J 7 bases, leaving 9 bases between the germline ends. The germline V gene encodes CDR1 MNHEY and CDR2 SVGAGI. CDR3 region: CASGGWNEQFF. The CDR3, as DNA: TGTGCCAGCGGGGGGTGGAATGAGCAGTTCTTC.

This clone has just one count. This chain links TRBV29-1 with TRBJ2-3; D gene uncertain. V was shortened by 7 bases and J by 1 base, with 27 bases between the two germline ends. The CDR3 covers 18 residues. Germline CDR1 reads SQVTM; CDR2 reads ANQGSEA. CDR3 amino acids: CSATGRQTLDPRTDTQYF. The DNA for the CDR3 is TGCAGCGCTACCGGCCGGCAGACCCTTGATCCCCGCACAGATACGCAGTATTTT.

V usage is TRBV19 and J usage is TRBJ1-1; D ambiguous. Trimming took off 7 bases at V and 0 bases at J, with 15 bases between the two ends. This CDR3 spans 15 amino acids. In germline, CDR1 is LNHDA, CDR2 SQIVND (reference sequence). DNA for the CDR3: TGTGCCAGTATCGGGGAAGGTTGGGTGAACACTGAAGCTTTCTTT. It translates to CASIGEGWVNTEAFF.

The chain carries TRBV5-6 and TRBJ1-2; 7 positions match TRBD1. This CDR3 contains 14 residues. CDR1 is SGHDT and CDR2 is YYEEEE in the germline V gene. With 0 bases clipped from V and 4 bases from J, the junction kept 3 bases outside the gene matches. The DNA of the CDR3 is TGTGCCAGCAGCTTGGGGGACAGCTTCTATGGCTACACCTTC. As protein: CASSLGDSFYGYTF.

V is TRBV4-3 and J is TRBJ1-2; unclear D gene. This CDR3 is built from 14 residues. V was pared by 0 bases and J by 5 bases, with 10 bases between. Germline V lookup: CDR1 LGHNA, CDR2 YSLEER. CDR3 region: CASSQEIRDYGYTF. CDR3 nucleotides: TGCGCCAGCAGCCAAGAAATCCGAGATTATGGCTACACCTTC.

The chain links TRBV9 to TRBJ2-7, with D possibly called TRBD1 or TRBD2 (5 bases each). V dropped 4 bases and J dropped 7 bases, with 24 bases sitting between them. The CDR3 sequence is 16 residues long. Germline lookup yields CDR1 SGDLS and CDR2 YYNGEE. In nucleotides, the CDR3 is TGTGCCAGCAGCCCCGATAGAGGGACCTTCCTTTTGGAGCAGTACTTC. As protein: CASSPDRGTFLLEQYF.

This clone was counted once. This rearrangement joins TRBV19 to TRBJ2-1, with TRBD1 matching 9 bases. The V gene end was trimmed by 5 bases and the J gene end by 1 base; junction bases not matched to a gene: 6. The CDR3 is 16 residues long. Germline CDR1 reads LNHDA; CDR2 reads SQIVND (reference sequence). The CDR3 region is CASSAGQGSSYNEQFF. The CDR3, as DNA: TGTGCCAGTAGTGCCGGACAGGGGAGTTCCTACAATGAGCAGTTCTTC.

Only a few counts were recorded for this clone. The V and J genes are TRBV30 and TRBJ1-1, with 8 bases identical to TRBD1. In germline, CDR1 is GTSNPN, CDR2 SVGIG (reference sequence). There are 13 residues in the CDR3. V trimming: 2 bases; J trimming: 1 base; junction bases outside the gene matches: 0. The CDR3 here is CAWSQGANTEAFF. The DNA of the CDR3 is TGTGCCTGGAGTCAGGGGGCGAACACTGAAGCTTTCTTT.

CDR3 DNA sequence: TGTGCCAGCAGCCCGACAGGGGAAGAATCGCCGAACTATGGCTACACCTTC. Amino acid sequence: CASSPTGEESPNYGYTF. The gene calls are TRBV7-8 and TRBJ1-2; TRBD1 matches at 8 bases. V gave up 5 bases and J gave up 2 bases; unmatched junction bases: 13. The CDR3 sequence is 17 residues long. Germline CDR1 and CDR2: SGHVS and FQNEAQ.